The TCR beta chain under discussion was sequenced for a study of shared clonotypes between healthy human individuals. Germline V gene lookup returns CDR1 SGHAT and CDR2 FQNNGV. Trimming pared 4 bases from V and 6 bases from J, leaving 15 bases between. The length of the CDR3 is 14 residues. TCRdb's table, derived via immunoSEQ multiplex PCR, lists solely in-frame clones and lacks some. The table shows some 240,000 clones, with 50% to 80% occurring only once. The chain has TRBV11-2 and TRBJ1-1; D ambiguous. The receptor comes from a man aged 25-45 years in good health. The sequenced sample was memory CD4+ T cells sorted from blood. This sample's subset: CD45RA-negative fraction. Written as DNA, the CDR3 is TGTGCCAGCAGCTCTATAGTCCCAGACGCTGAAGCTTTCTTT. Translation gives CASSSIVPDAEAFF.